This T cell receptor beta chain was documented in a study of CD8 T cells in Susac syndrome. The RNA, about 0.45 to 1 ug, was put through reverse transcription using random hexamers. TCR beta CDR3 was amplified by immunoSEQ covering 54 Vbeta and 13 Jbeta. TCRdb called the immunoSEQ multiplex PCR reads again in MiXCR, with one record for every CDR3 protein. The data contain 100,000 to 150,000 distinct CDR3 sequences, more than 90% of them seen just once; the ten biggest clones take up 0.065% to 0.09%. Looked up from germline, CDR1 is SQVTM and CDR2 is ANQGSEA. The V and J ends lost 3 bases and 7 bases respectively, with 18 bases between them. The CDR3 is 14 amino acids. Through negative isolation, CD4+ and CD8+ T cells were obtained, while TEMRA cells were enriched using FACS.

The source material was CD4+ T cells from PBMCs. The V and J genes are TRBV29-1 and TRBJ1-1; D uncertain. The source of this sequence is a human donor in good health. The DNA of the CDR3 is TGCAGCGTTGATCCCCGGGAGCTGGGGATTGAAGCTTTCTTT. Translating it yields CSVDPRELGIEAFF.